Below are 28 T cell receptor beta chains sequenced from a single sample in a study of cytomegalovirus exposure and HLA in healthy donors. Use of 60 Vbeta and 13 Jbeta primers characterized the PCR. The method was immunoSEQ multiplex PCR; TCRdb's version includes in-frame clones alone and lacks a portion of them. In the table there are roughly 100,000 clones, roughly 76% of which are singletons. The sample was PBMCs. The receptors come from a man between 40 and 49 years old in good health and CMV-seronegative.

The chain combines TRBV4-3 with TRBJ1-5; D unresolved. Germline V lookup: CDR1 LGHNA, CDR2 YSLEER. Trimming removed 1 base from V and 8 bases from J, with 12 bases in between. The CDR3 has 14 amino acids. The CDR3 loop reads CASSQARDGEPQHF. CDR3 DNA sequence: TGCGCCAGCAGCCAAGCGCGCGACGGGGAGCCCCAGCATTTT.

The chain is built from TRBV2 and TRBJ1-6, with 9 positions matching TRBD1. This CDR3 spans 15 amino acids. The V gene end was trimmed by 2 bases and the J gene end by 11 bases; junction bases not matched to a gene: 7. CDR1 and CDR2 from the germline V gene are SNHLY and FYNNEI. The CDR3 spells CASSEYRTGVTPLHF. Written as DNA, the CDR3 is TGTGCCAGCAGTGAATATCGGACAGGGGTAACACCCCTCCACTTT. Full variable domain (rest looked up from reference TRBV2 and TRBJ1-6): EPEVTQTPSHQVTQMGQEVILRCVPISNHLYFYWYRQILGQKVEFLVSFYNNEISEKSEIFDDQFSVERPDGSNFTLKIRSTKLEDSAMYFCASSEYRTGVTPLHFGNGTRLTVT.

The chain joins TRBV27 to TRBJ2-5, with 13 bases fitting TRBD2. From germline, CDR1 is MNHEY and CDR2 SMNVEV (reference sequence). The CDR3 loop spans 17 amino acids. V lost 5 bases and J lost 5; bases outside the gene matches: 11. The CDR3 bases are TGTGCCAGCAGTGTACCCGGGGGACTAGCGGGGAAGGAGACCCAGTACTTC. Translating gives CASSVPGGLAGKETQYF.

The rearrangement links TRBV29-1 to TRBJ2-3; TRBD2 aligns across 11 bases. V lost 4 bases, J lost 2 bases, and 5 bases stayed unmatched. This CDR3 comprises 15 residues. Germline CDR1 is SQVTM and CDR2 is ANQGSEA. The CDR3 region has the DNA TGCAGCGTTGGGCTAGCGGGAGGTTACACAGATACGCAGTATTTT. Translation: CSVGLAGGYTDTQYF.

This clone was counted between two and nine times. The chain employs TRBV14 and TRBJ1-2; no firm D call. The CDR3 spans 13 residues. From germline, CDR1 is SGHDN and CDR2 FVKESK. Between the trimmed V and J ends, which lost 0 bases and 8 bases, there was a span of 10 bases. CDR3 sequence (DNA): TGTGCCAGCAGCCAAGATTGGTTCGCGGGCTACACCTTC. Protein sequence: CASSQDWFAGYTF.

Points on this clone: One junction end disagrees with the germline gene, perhaps due to a read error. This chain connects TRBV7-9 to TRBJ2-3; no reliable D call. The CDR3 runs to 12 residues. Germline values: CDR1 SEHNR, CDR2 FQNEAQ (reference sequence). CDR3 DNA: TGTTCCAGCAGCCAAGCCGCAGATACGCAGTATTTT. The encoded protein is CSSSQAADTQYF.

The chain links TRBV9 to TRBJ1-2, with 7 bases fitting TRBD1. Per germline, CDR1 SGDLS and CDR2 YYNGEE. This CDR3 has 15 residues. V lost 4 bases, J lost 8 bases, and 14 bases stayed unmatched. This chain's CDR3 is CASSRGQAPKVGYTF. Written as DNA, the CDR3 is TGTGCCAGCAGCCGTGGACAGGCCCCTAAGGTCGGCTACACCTTC.

This chain links TRBV6-5 with TRBJ2-7, with no clear D. The V gene's germline CDR1 is MNHEY and CDR2 SVGAGI. Trimming removed 6 bases at V and 0 bases at J, with 12 bases between. The CDR3 consists of 14 residues. The chain's CDR3 is CASRVVPTSYEQYF. The CDR3 coding sequence is TGTGCCAGCAGAGTGGTTCCTACCTCCTACGAGCAGTACTTC.

This clone has only one observation. The V gene is TRBV7-8, the J gene TRBJ2-1; tentatively, D is TRBD2 (6 bases). V was clipped by 1 base and J by 0 bases, with 13 bases between them. Germline values: CDR1 SGHVS, CDR2 FQNEAQ. The length of the CDR3 is 17 residues. The CDR3, as DNA: TGTGCCAGCAGCTTAGAGACTAGGATAAGCTCCTACAATGAGCAGTTCTTC. Protein: CASSLETRISSYNEQFF.

This sequence joins TRBV7-3 and TRBJ2-1, with TRBD2 matching 9 bases. This CDR3 region has 14 residues. Unmatched junction bases numbered 2, after V lost 2 bases and J lost 6 bases. Germline V CDR1 and CDR2: SGHTA, FQGTGA. The CDR3 loop reads CASSLAGGLNEQFF. CDR3 nucleotides: TGTGCCAGCAGCTTAGCGGGGGGGCTCAATGAGCAGTTCTTC.

The CDR3 DNA follows: TGTGCCAGCAGCCGACAGTACCAAGAGACCCAGTACTTC. This gives the protein CASSRQYQETQYF. The chain uses TRBV7-2 and TRBJ2-5, with a tentative D call TRBD1 (5 bases). Per the germline V gene, CDR1 is SGHTA and CDR2 is FQGNSA. Deletions cut 5 bases from V and 0 bases from J, with 7 bases between. The CDR3 loop spans 13 amino acids.

The rearrangement links TRBV18 to TRBJ2-1, with 9 bases lining up with TRBD2. The CDR3 is made up of 16 amino acids. Germline CDR1 KGHSH, CDR2 LQKENI. V lost 5 bases, J lost 9 bases, and 14 bases stayed unmatched. The CDR3 DNA reads as TGTGCCAGCTCATCTACCCCAGCGGGGGGACGAGGTGAGCAGTTCTTC. As protein: CASSSTPAGGRGEQFF.

This chain uses TRBV4-1 with TRBJ2-1, with 8 bases matching TRBD2. Germline trimming cut 1 base from V and 6 bases from J; bases unmatched to any gene: 8. CDR3 length equals 16 residues. The germline CDR1 and CDR2 sequences are MGHRA and YSYEKL. CDR3 loop: CASSQAPLGLGNEQFF. In DNA form, the CDR3 reads TGCGCCAGCAGCCAAGCGCCGCTGGGACTAGGCAATGAGCAGTTCTTC.

This sequence joins TRBV2 and TRBJ2-3; the match to TRBD2 covers 10 bases. J lost 0 bases, V lost 8 bases, and 5 bases had no gene match. This CDR3 is built from 15 residues. In germline, CDR1 is SNHLY, CDR2 FYNNEI. CDR3 region: CASLLAGVSTDTQYF. The CDR3 DNA sequence: TGTGCCAGCCTTCTAGCGGGAGTTAGCACAGATACGCAGTATTTT.

This chain connects TRBV14 to TRBJ2-1, with 12 bases fitting TRBD2. V dropped 2 bases and J dropped 8; count of bases not matched to a gene: 10. The CDR3 extends over 17 amino acids. Germline CDR1 and CDR2: SGHDN and FVKESK. Here the CDR3 reads CASSQRIPTSGGHEQFF. The CDR3 DNA follows: TGTGCCAGCAGCCAAAGGATCCCGACTAGCGGGGGCCATGAGCAGTTCTTC.

V usage is TRBV7-2 and J usage is TRBJ1-6; D is unclear. This CDR3 region has 17 residues. Per the germline V gene, CDR1 is SGHTA and CDR2 is FQGNSA. V shed 4 bases and J shed 8 bases, with 21 bases lying between them. DNA for the CDR3: TGTGCCAGCAGCTCTTTGGGAGGTCCTCGGAATTATTCACCCCTCCACTTT. Translated, it gives CASSSLGGPRNYSPLHF.

The V gene is TRBV6-1, the J gene TRBJ2-7; no clear D gene. The CDR3 length is 15 residues. CDR1 MNHNS and CDR2 SASEGT come from the germline V gene. The ends were cut back, 3 bases at V and 3 bases at J, with 15 bases in the middle. In DNA form, the CDR3 reads TGTGCCAGCAGTGAGGGCCCCTTGGCACTCTACGAGCAGTACTTC. It translates to CASSEGPLALYEQYF.

The chain recombines TRBV5-6 with TRBJ2-4; D is unresolved. This CDR3 is 14 amino acids long. Germline CDR1 reads SGHDT; CDR2 reads YYEEEE. The V and J ends lost 4 bases and 8 bases respectively, with 16 bases between them. The CDR3 reads CASSAAYRSDIQYF. Written as DNA, the CDR3 is TGTGCCAGCAGCGCTGCGTACCGATCGGACATTCAGTACTTC.

This clone was seen a few times. The V gene is TRBV19, the J gene TRBJ2-1; 14 bases map to TRBD2. Germline V gene sequence: CDR1 LNHDA, CDR2 SQIVND (reference sequence). V lost 4 bases, J lost 6 bases, and 2 bases stayed unmatched. The length of the CDR3 is 15 residues. The CDR3 DNA reads as TGTGCCAGTAGTAGTGGGACTAGCGGGAGCAATGAGCAGTTCTTC. Translating it yields CASSSGTSGSNEQFF.

V gene TRBV5-6 combines with J gene TRBJ1-2, with D possibly matching TRBD1 (6 bases). Germline-derived CDR1 and CDR2 are SGHDT and YYEEEE. The germline V and J ends were trimmed by 4 bases and 2 bases, with 9 bases remaining between them. The CDR3 is 13 residues long. CDR3 in amino acids: CASSVDRNYGYTF. The CDR3 region has the DNA TGTGCCAGCAGCGTCGACAGGAACTATGGCTACACCTTC.

V gene TRBV18 combines with J gene TRBJ1-1; D call uncertain. The germline V gene has CDR1 KGHSH and CDR2 LQKENI. The CDR3 runs 14 residues. V was shortened by 2 bases and J by 1 base, with 8 bases between the two germline ends. The CDR3 here is CASSPYTRNTEAFF. The CDR3 DNA reads TGTGCCAGCTCACCATATACGAGGAACACTGAAGCTTTCTTT.

A few counts support this clone. This chain links TRBV28 with TRBJ2-3; TRBD2 aligns across 8 bases. The CDR3 sequence is 17 residues long. Germline V CDR1 and CDR2: MDHEN, SYDVKM. V shed 6 bases and J 2 bases; nucleotides not matched to a gene: 13. The DNA of the CDR3 is TGTGCCAGCAGCAGGGGCACTAGCGGCTACAACACAGATACGCAGTATTTT. This codes for CASSRGTSGYNTDTQYF.

The rearrangement joins TRBV6-1 to TRBJ2-5, with TRBD1 identical over 8 bases. V dropped 4 bases and J dropped 5; count of bases not matched to a gene: 12. Germline-derived CDR1 and CDR2 are MNHNS and SASEGT. This CDR3 contains 16 residues. CDR3 residues: CASSAYDRGARETQYF. The CDR3 coding sequence is TGTGCCAGCAGTGCTTACGACAGGGGAGCTCGGGAGACCCAGTACTTC.

The V call is TRBV7-2, the J call TRBJ2-5; 7 positions agree with TRBD1. CDR1 and CDR2 from the germline V gene are SGHTA and FQGNSA. The CDR3 sequence is 15 residues long. The trim removed 5 bases at V and 0 bases at J, leaving 6 bases unmatched. CDR3 sequence reads: CASSAIRGNQETQYF. The CDR3 DNA is TGTGCCAGCAGCGCGATCAGGGGGAACCAAGAGACCCAGTACTTC.

This chain uses TRBV4-3 with TRBJ1-6; 8 nucleotides match TRBD1. J gave up 8 bases and V 6 bases, and 9 bases lay outside the gene matches. Germline CDR1 LGHNA, CDR2 YSLEER. The CDR3 is made up of 15 amino acids. CDR3 DNA: TGCGCCAGCAGTGGGAACAGGGGGTCGGATTCACCCCTCCACTTT. It specifies CASSGNRGSDSPLHF.

The chain recombines TRBV28 with TRBJ1-1, with D unclear. CDR1 MDHEN and CDR2 SYDVKM come from the germline V gene. CDR3 length: 13 residues. V dropped 3 bases and J dropped 0 bases, with 5 bases sitting between them. For the CDR3, the DNA is TGTGCCAGCAGTTTTGTAGTGAACACTGAAGCTTTCTTT. Protein: CASSFVVNTEAFF.

The CDR3 reads CASSLRAGGQETQYF. The CDR3 DNA reads as TGTGCCAGCAGCTTACGTGCGGGGGGCCAGGAGACCCAGTACTTC. The chain links TRBV14 to TRBJ2-5; TRBD2 matches 8 bases. Germline trimming cut 5 bases from V and 5 bases from J; bases unmatched to any gene: 10. Looked up from germline, CDR1 is SGHDN and CDR2 is FVKESK. The CDR3 totals 15 residues.

The chain links TRBV28 to TRBJ1-3, with D unclear. V was cut by 5 bases and J by 6 bases, with 17 bases left in between. Germline V gene sequence: CDR1 MDHEN, CDR2 SYDVKM. The CDR3 sequence is 15 residues long. The CDR3 reads CASSGRWIRENTIYF. CDR3 sequence (DNA): TGTGCCAGCAGTGGGAGGTGGATTCGAGAAAACACCATATATTTT.